This T cell receptor (beta chain) was sequenced in a study of T cell responses to AZD1222 COVID-19 vaccine (dated by TCRdb to about 2021). At the level of the whole study: A total of just over 230 trial participants underwent TCR sequencing, of whom some 210 received two doses of AZD1222 and about 26 received two doses of the MenACWY control vaccine. Trial participants were enrolled by age into subgroups of 18-55, 56-69 and 70-plus years, and around 140, 26 and 57 TCR-sequenced participants, respectively, were included in these subgroups.

Findings and caveats that apply to the study as a whole: After two AZD1222 doses, both the breadth and the depth of spike-specific TCRs were significantly higher than at day 0 and than in MenACWY recipients. The vaccine-associated CD4 TCRs covered the entire spike protein, and the dominant responses fell in regions 160-218 and 743-854. Only five to seven AZD1222 recipients were SARS-CoV-2 seropositive at baseline, limiting conclusions about previously exposed vaccinees. In the small 56-69-year group, the increase in depth fell short of significance, most likely because of low power. Because no day 14 peak-response samples were available, the repertoires could be characterized only after the peak T cell response. Most participants were white British and females outnumbered males, and the authors suggested that clonal diversity may have been underestimated. Nearly half of unique spike-specific TCRs reportedly recognized epitopes outside regions mutated in the B.1.351 and B.1.1.7 variants.

Details on this clone: The antigen it binds to is not known. No base quality values were provided; no much bigger clone lies one nucleotide off.

The CDR3 starts with the cysteine, ends with the phenylalanine, and has 19 residues. Just CDR3 DNA is preserved here, 57 bases in frame from base 1. Based on the germline V gene, the CDR1 and CDR2 sequences are ENHRY and SYGVKD. V ends up 4 bases short and J 1 base short, with an unmatched junction base count of 8. The time point label here, explained by the study, means: about 28 days (+/-7) after the second vaccine dose. The treatment or condition label, as the study defines it: meningococcal conjugate vaccine given as trial control. Vaccinee samples came from UK trials COV001 and COV002, including a single-blind randomized controlled phase 2/3 trial of AZD1222 (ChAdOx1 nCoV-19) in healthy adults. For TCRbeta chain sequencing, PBMC samples from trial participants were taken at day 0 and at day 28 after the second dose. The CDR3 regions of human TCRbeta chains were analyzed by immunosequencing. The authors processed their data as follows. Repertoire TCRs were checked for matches against a reference library of SARS-CoV-2-specific TCRs that had been generated using the MIRA antigen-specificity platform. Breadth was defined as the fraction of unique TCRs that were SARS-CoV-2-associated, and depth was defined as the fraction of total T cells that were SARS-CoV-2-associated. Using the MIRA data, every spike-specific TCR was mapped to the spike region that the TCR reacted to and assigned to either a CD4 or a CD8 class. Log10-transformed breadth and depth values were compared by one-way ANOVA with Sidak's multiple comparisons tests. Here the immuneACCESS table is served through TCRdb, limited to in-frame sequences with V and J called. Missing clones are a known gap in these copies; in checked studies unresolved V genes cover under half, and the rest lacks a known reason. From that table come the V and J calls and clone size; the DNA was used to work out D and trimming. This sample comprises some 130,000 clones, almost 85% of them detected only once. Around 8% of the sample comes from the top ten.

Sequenced here: peripheral blood, sampled 28 days after the second dose of the MenACWY control vaccine. This TCR came from an adult who received the MenACWY meningococcal vaccine as a control. This chain is built from TRBV10-3 and TRBJ2-1; TRBD2 lines up with 15 middle nucleotides. The bases read TGTGCCATCAGTGCTTCCGGGACTAGCGGGGGGTCTTCCTACAATGAGCAGTTCTTC. This encodes CAISASGTSGGSSYNEQFF.